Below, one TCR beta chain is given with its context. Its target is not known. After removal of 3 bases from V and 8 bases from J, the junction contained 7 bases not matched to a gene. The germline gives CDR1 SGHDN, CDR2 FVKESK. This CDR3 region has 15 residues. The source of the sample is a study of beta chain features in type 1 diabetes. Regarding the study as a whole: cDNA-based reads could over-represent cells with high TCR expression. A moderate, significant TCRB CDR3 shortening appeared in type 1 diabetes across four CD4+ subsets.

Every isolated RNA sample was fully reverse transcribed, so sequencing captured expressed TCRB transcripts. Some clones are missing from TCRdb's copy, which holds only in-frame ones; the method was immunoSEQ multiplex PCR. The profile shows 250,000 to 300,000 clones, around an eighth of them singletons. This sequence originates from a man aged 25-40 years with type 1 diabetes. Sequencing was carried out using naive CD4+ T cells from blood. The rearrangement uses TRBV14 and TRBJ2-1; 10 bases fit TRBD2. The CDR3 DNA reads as TGTGCCAGCAGCCATCCTCTAGCGGGAGCCTATGAGCAGTTCTTC. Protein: CASSHPLAGAYEQFF.